This T cell receptor (beta chain) appears in the sequencing data of a study of T cell repertoires in cytomegalovirus infection. On the study more broadly: Matching HLA type, along with CMV infection, was indicated by public TCR beta signatures. Whole-study findings and limits: The study found HLA-C-restricted CMV-specific TCR beta clonotypes dominating the ex vivo response. Individuals carrying CMV plus the relevant HLA were identified by cumulative frequency of public TCR beta families.

One entry per CDR3 protein, called by TCRdb with MiXCR from the reads. The table shows 450,000 to 650,000 distinct CDR3 sequences, with 26% occurring only once. Turning to this clonotype: Its antigen is undetermined.

This CDR3 is built from 15 residues. Germline V gene sequence: CDR1 SGHVS, CDR2 FQNEAQ. Trimming at V came to 6 bases and at J to 7 bases, leaving 10 bases not matched to a gene. The V and J genes are TRBV7-8 and TRBJ1-2, with 11 bases identical to TRBD1. The sequence came from a human donor in good health (CMV status not recorded). Some clones in this sample may be carry-over from other donors' samples. Sequencing input: PBMCs. CDR3 coding DNA: TGTGCCAGCAGGCCCCGGGGACAGGGGGAATTTGGCTACACCTTC. Protein sequence: CASRPRGQGEFGYTF.